The T cell receptor beta chain described here comes from a study of identical twins. The CDR3 spans 16 residues. The ends were cut back, 0 bases at V and 0 bases at J, with 12 bases in the middle. Germline lookup yields CDR1 SGHRS and CDR2 YFSETQ. Study-level points and caveats: Potential partial confounding of zero-insertion analyses by invariant MAIT and iNKT cells was noted.

In this sample, this clonotype turned up a few times. The antigen remains undetermined. TCRdb independently ran MiXCR on the 5' RACE reads; one entry per CDR3 protein. The sample holds roughly 690,000 distinct CDR3 sequences, approximately 22% seen once. Another study also made use of these data, one on T cells expressing NK-cell markers.

The source material was PBMCs. This rearrangement joins TRBV5-1 to TRBJ1-1; D not certain. This TCR came from a woman aged 18 to 35 in good health. The CDR3, as DNA: TGCGCCAGCAGCTTGGGGACGGTCTCAATGAACACTGAAGCTTTCTTT. It is translated as CASSLGTVSMNTEAFF.